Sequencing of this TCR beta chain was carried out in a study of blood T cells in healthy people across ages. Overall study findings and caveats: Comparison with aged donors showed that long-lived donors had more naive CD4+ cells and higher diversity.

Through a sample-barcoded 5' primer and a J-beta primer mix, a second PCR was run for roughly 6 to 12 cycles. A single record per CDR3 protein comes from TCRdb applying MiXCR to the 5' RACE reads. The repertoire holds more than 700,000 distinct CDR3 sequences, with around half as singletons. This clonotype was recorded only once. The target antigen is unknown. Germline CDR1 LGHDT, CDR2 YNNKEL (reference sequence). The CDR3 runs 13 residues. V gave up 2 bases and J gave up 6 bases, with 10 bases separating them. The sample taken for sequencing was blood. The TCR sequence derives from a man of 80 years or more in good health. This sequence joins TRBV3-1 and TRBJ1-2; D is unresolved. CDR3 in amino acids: CASSQYSYHGYTF. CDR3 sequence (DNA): TGTGCCAGCAGCCAATACAGCTACCATGGCTACACCTTC.